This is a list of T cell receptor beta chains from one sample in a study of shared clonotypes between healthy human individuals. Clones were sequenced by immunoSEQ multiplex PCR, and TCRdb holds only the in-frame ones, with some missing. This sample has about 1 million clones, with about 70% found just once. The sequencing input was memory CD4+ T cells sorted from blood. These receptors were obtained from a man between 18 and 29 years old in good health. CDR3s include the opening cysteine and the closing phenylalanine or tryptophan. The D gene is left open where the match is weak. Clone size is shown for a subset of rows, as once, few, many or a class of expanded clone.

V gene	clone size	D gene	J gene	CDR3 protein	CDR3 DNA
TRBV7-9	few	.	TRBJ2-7	CASSDSYEQYF	TGTGCCAGCAGCGACTCCTACGAGCAGTACTTC
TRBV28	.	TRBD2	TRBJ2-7	CASTLGTSGYEQYF	TGTGCCAGCACTCTGGGGACTAGCGGCTACGAGCAGTACTTC
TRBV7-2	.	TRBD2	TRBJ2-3	CASSSSGGEDTQYF	TGTGCCAGCAGCTCGAGTGGGGGGGAAGATACGCAGTATTTT
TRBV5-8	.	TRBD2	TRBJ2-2	CASNLGTRGTGELFF	TGTGCCAGCAACCTGGGGACTAGGGGGACCGGGGAGCTGTTTTTT
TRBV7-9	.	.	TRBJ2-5	CASSLDAGETQYF	TGTGCCAGCAGCTTAGATGCCGGGGAGACCCAGTACTTC
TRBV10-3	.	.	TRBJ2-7	CAISEGENSYEQYF	TGTGCCATCAGTGAGGGTGAAAACTCCTACGAGCAGTACTTC
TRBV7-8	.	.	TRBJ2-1	CASRFREFDEQFF	TGTGCCAGCCGTTTCCGGGAGTTCGATGAGCAGTTCTTC
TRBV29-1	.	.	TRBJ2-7	CSVEAGAYEQYF	TGCAGCGTTGAGGCTGGAGCCTACGAGCAGTACTTC
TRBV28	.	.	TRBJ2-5	CASSRKTYQYF	TGTGCCAGCAGTCGAAAGACCTACCAGTACTTC
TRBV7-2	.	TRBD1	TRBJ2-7	CASSPGQVAAYEQYF	TGTGCCAGCAGCCCGGGACAGGTTGCAGCCTACGAGCAGTACTTC
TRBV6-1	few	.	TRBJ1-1	CASSEVKGTTAFF	TGTGCCAGCAGTGAAGTTAAGGGGACAACGGCTTTCTTT
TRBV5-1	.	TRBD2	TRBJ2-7	CASSLEGLGRGTDEQYF	TGCGCCAGCAGCTTGGAAGGTTTGGGGCGGGGGACTGACGAGCAGTACTTC
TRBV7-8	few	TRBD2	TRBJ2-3	CATLRAGALDTQYF	TGTGCCACACTACGGGCGGGAGCCTTAGATACGCAGTATTTT
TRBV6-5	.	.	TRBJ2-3	CASRRQGTDTQYF	TGTGCCAGCAGAAGACAGGGCACAGATACGCAGTATTTT
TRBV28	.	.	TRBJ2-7	CAGSGTQTYEQYF	TGTGCCGGATCAGGGACCCAGACTTACGAGCAGTACTTC
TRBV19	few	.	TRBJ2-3	CASSGGSSPSTDTQYF	TGTGCCAGTAGTGGGGGGTCCTCCCCTAGCACAGATACGCAGTATTTT
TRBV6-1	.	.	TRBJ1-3	CASSADGQFSGNTIYF	TGTGCCAGCAGTGCGGATGGACAATTCTCCGGAAACACCATATATTTT
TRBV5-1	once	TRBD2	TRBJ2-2	CASSLTSGGNTGELFF	TGCGCCAGCAGCCTGACTAGCGGGGGTAACACCGGGGAGCTGTTTTTT
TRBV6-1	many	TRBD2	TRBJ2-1	CASSESSGGPYNEQFF	TGTGCCAGCAGTGAGTCTAGCGGGGGGCCCTACAATGAGCAGTTCTTC
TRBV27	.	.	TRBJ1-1	CASTSGLNTEAFF	TGTGCCAGCACTTCGGGGCTGAACACTGAAGCTTTCTTT
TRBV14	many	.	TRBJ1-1	CASSLPTWGLDTEAFF	TGTGCCAGCAGCCTCCCCACCTGGGGTTTGGACACTGAAGCTTTCTTT
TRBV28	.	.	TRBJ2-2	CASSLGSGNTGELFF	TGTGCCAGCAGTTTAGGCTCCGGGAACACCGGGGAGCTGTTTTTT
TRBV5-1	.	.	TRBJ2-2	CASSLERGNTGELFF	TGCGCCAGCAGCTTGGAGAGAGGGAACACCGGGGAGCTGTTTTTT
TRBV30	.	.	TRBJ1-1	CAWSSPREAFF	TGTGCCTGGAGTAGCCCACGTGAAGCTTTCTTT
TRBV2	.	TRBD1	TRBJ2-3	CAIQTGTVPYTQYF	TGTGCCATCCAGACCGGGACAGTGCCGTATACGCAGTATTTT
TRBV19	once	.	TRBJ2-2	CVSSMGGELFF	TGTGTCAGTAGTATGGGTGGGGAGCTGTTTTTT
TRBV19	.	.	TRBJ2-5	CASSIGVGETQYF	TGTGCCAGTAGTATTGGCGTTGGAGAGACCCAGTACTTC
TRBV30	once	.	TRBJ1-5	CAWSRTVNQPQHF	TGTGCCTGGAGCCGGACAGTTAATCAGCCCCAGCATTTT
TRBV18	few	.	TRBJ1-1	CASSGNTGVTEAFF	TGTGCCAGCTCAGGTAATACGGGGGTCACTGAAGCTTTCTTT
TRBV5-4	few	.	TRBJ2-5	CASSLASGGGTGTQYF	TGTGCCAGCAGCTTGGCGAGTGGCGGGGGCACGGGGACCCAGTACTTC
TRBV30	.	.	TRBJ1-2	CAWRSASGNYGYTF	TGTGCCTGGAGGTCCGCTTCGGGAAACTATGGCTACACCTTC
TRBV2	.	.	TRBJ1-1	CASGISYSAEAFF	TGTGCCAGCGGGATTAGTTATTCTGCTGAAGCTTTCTTT
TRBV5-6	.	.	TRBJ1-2	CASSATSRGLGGYTF	TGTGCCAGCAGCGCGACCTCGAGGGGGTTAGGTGGCTACACCTTC
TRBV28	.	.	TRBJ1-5	CASSPLEGDYQPQHF	TGTGCCAGCAGTCCCCTGGAGGGAGATTATCAGCCCCAGCATTTT
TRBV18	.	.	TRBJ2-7	CASSPARDEQYF	TGTGCCAGCTCACCCGCCAGGGACGAGCAGTACTTC
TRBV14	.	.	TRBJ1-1	CASSHRSGGGEAFF	TGTGCCAGCAGCCATCGGTCCGGAGGAGGCGAAGCTTTCTTT
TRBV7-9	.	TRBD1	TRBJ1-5	CASSDTDRGSNQPQHF	TGTGCCAGCAGCGACACGGACAGGGGGTCCAATCAGCCCCAGCATTTT
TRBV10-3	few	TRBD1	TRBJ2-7	CAISFTGGGEQYF	TGTGCCATCAGTTTCACAGGGGGCGGCGAGCAGTACTTC
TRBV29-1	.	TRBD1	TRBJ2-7	CSVTGQGLYEQYF	TGCAGCGTAACGGGACAGGGCCTCTACGAGCAGTACTTC
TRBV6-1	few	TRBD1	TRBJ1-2	CASVRDRGTVTGYTF	TGTGCCAGTGTGAGGGACAGGGGGACGGTTACGGGCTACACCTTC
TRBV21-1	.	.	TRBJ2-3	CASTVPGLADTDTQYF	TGTGCCAGCACAGTGCCGGGACTAGCGGATACAGATACGCAGTATTTT
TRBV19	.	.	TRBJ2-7	CASSIGHSYEQYF	TGTGCCAGTAGTATTGGCCACTCCTACGAGCAGTACTTC
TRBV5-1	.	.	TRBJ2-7	CASSLKGNEQYF	TGCGCCAGCAGCTTGAAGGGTAACGAGCAGTACTTC
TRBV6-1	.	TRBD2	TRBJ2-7	CASIRTSGRDEQYF	TGTGCCAGCATTCGTACTAGCGGAAGGGACGAGCAGTACTTC
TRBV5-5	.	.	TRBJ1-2	CASSLRTTNYGYTF	TGTGCCAGCAGCTTAAGGACAACTAACTATGGCTACACCTTC
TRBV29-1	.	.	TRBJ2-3	CSARGRASSTDTQYF	TGCAGCGCTAGGGGCAGGGCTTCTAGCACAGATACGCAGTATTTT
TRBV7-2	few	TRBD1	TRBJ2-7	CASSLGGDRLEQYF	TGTGCCAGCAGCTTAGGGGGGGACAGGCTCGAGCAGTACTTC
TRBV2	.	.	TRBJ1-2	CASSEAGRNYGYTF	TGTGCCAGCAGTGAAGCGGGACGGAACTATGGCTACACCTTC
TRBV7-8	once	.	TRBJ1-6	CASSLDENSPLHF	TGTGCCAGCAGCTTAGATGAAAATTCACCCCTCCACTTT
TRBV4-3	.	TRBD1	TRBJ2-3	CASSQARTGGTDTQYF	TGCGCCAGCAGCCAGGCTAGGACAGGGGGCACAGATACGCAGTATTTT
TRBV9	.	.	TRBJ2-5	CASSVGSGQETQYF	TGTGCCAGCAGCGTAGGATCGGGCCAAGAGACCCAGTACTTC
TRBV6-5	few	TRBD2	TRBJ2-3	CASSTSDTDTQYF	TGTGCCAGCAGTACTAGCGACACAGATACGCAGTATTTT
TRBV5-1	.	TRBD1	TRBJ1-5	CASRPGDSSNQPQHF	TGCGCCAGCCGACCTGGGGACAGTAGCAATCAGCCCCAGCATTTT
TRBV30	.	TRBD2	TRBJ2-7	CAGGAGGNYEQYF	TGTGCCGGTGGGGCGGGAGGGAACTACGAGCAGTACTTC
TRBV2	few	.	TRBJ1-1	CASGKEGGGEAFF	TGTGCCAGCGGCAAGGAGGGGGGCGGTGAAGCTTTCTTT
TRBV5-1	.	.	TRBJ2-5	CASSLAGRETQYF	TGCGCCAGCAGCTTGGCCGGGAGAGAGACCCAGTACTTC
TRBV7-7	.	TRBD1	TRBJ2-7	CASAPATGTNEQYF	TGTGCTAGCGCCCCCGCGACAGGGACAAACGAGCAGTACTTC
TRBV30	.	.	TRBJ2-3	CAWGGGNTQYF	TGTGCCTGGGGGGGCGGTAATACGCAGTATTTT